The present T cell receptor beta chain was sequenced within a study of CD4 T cells in relation to SARS-CoV-2 and coronaviruses. Study-level information: After approximately 10 days of antigen culture, PBMC TCR beta CDR3s were sequenced. Overall study results and limits: Compared with monoreactive clones, crossreactive clones showed significantly weaker SARS-CoV-2 expansion.

Clones were sequenced by immunoSEQ multiplex PCR, and TCRdb holds only the in-frame ones, with some missing. In the table there are about 24,000 clones, roughly 80% of which are singletons. This CDR3 comprises 15 residues. Per the germline V gene, CDR1 is SGHAT and CDR2 is FQNNGV. Trimming took off 2 bases at V and 1 base at J, with 11 bases between the two ends. Before the COVID-19 pandemic, during about 2011-2019, CD4+ T cells were taken from unexposed donors. Isolation of CD4+ T cells took place after about 9 days in culture. Unexposed-donor CD4+ T cells were probed with SARS-CoV-2 S/N and four cold-coronavirus spikes, cells permitting. This clone has just a few counts. The antigen is unknown.

The clonotype was recovered from a human donor in good health. Sequencing was performed on CD4+ T cells from PBMCs, cultured in vitro. The chain couples TRBV11-2 to TRBJ1-1; unclear D gene. CDR3 sequence: CASSLQGAGNTEAFF. CDR3 nucleotides: TGTGCCAGCAGCTTACAAGGCGCAGGGAACACTGAAGCTTTCTTT.